Sequencing of this T cell receptor (beta chain) was carried out in a study of blood T cells in healthy people across ages. Next came a second PCR, run for about 6 to 12 cycles, which used a sample-barcoded 5' primer along with a J-beta primer mix. In TCRdb, the 5' RACE reads were re-called with MiXCR into one record per CDR3 protein. This sample carries some 890,000 distinct CDR3 sequences, almost 30% of them seen once, and the ten largest clones take around 9.6%. This clonotype was detected many times. V lost 7 bases and J lost 7, with 16 bases in between. The CDR3 is 13 amino acids. Per germline, CDR1 MNHNY and CDR2 SVGAGI (reference sequence). Separately, the same data were catalogued under a study of T cells of mothers and their children.

This chain connects TRBV6-6 to TRBJ1-1; the D gene is possibly TRBD1 (5 bases). Sequencing was carried out using blood. This clonotype was obtained from a woman between 35 and 50 years old in good health. CDR3 residues: CASTRAREVEAFF. CDR3 in DNA: TGTGCCAGCACCAGGGCCAGGGAAGTTGAAGCTTTCTTT.